These 7 T cell receptor beta chains were sequenced from one sample in a study of CD4 T cell repertoires and nickel (dated by TCRdb to 2018 to 2020). Library construction relied on RT-PCR. This sample was sequenced with an Illumina MiSeq. The public reads were quality trimmed at Q25 with fastp and then assembled into clones with MiXCR by TCRdb, keeping productive beta chains. Every distinct CDR3 protein forms one entry, paired with its most common genes and DNA. For this sample the table gives about 270 distinct CDR3 sequences, of which 68% were detected only once. Around 12% of the sample is held by the ten biggest clonotypes. Sequenced material: CD4+ T cells from blood, not recorded whether cultured. Receptor source: a human donor in a nickel allergy study, with or without nickel allergy (not recorded which). It is not recorded whether this sample comes from one donor or several.

The genes are TRBV27 and TRBJ1-3, with D tentatively TRBD1 (5 bases). The germline V gene has CDR1 MNHEY and CDR2 SMNVEV (reference sequence). V shed 11 bases and J shed 2 bases, with 16 bases lying between them. The length of the CDR3 is 14 residues. CDR3 sequence: CASRGREAGNTIYF. CDR3 DNA sequence: TGTGCCTCGAGGGGCCGGGAGGCTGGAAACACCATATATTTT.

The chain employs TRBV4-1 and TRBJ1-1; 8 bases map to TRBD1. The CDR3 runs 17 residues. In germline, CDR1 is MGHRA, CDR2 YSYEKL. J gave up 11 bases and V 0 bases, and 17 bases lay outside the gene matches. This CDR3 reads CASSQDGLSGQGLKAFF. DNA for the CDR3: TGCGCCAGCAGCCAAGATGGGTTAAGCGGACAGGGCTTAAAGGCTTTCTTT.

This chain connects TRBV30 to TRBJ1-2; 7 bases align to TRBD1. Unmatched junction bases numbered 0, after V lost 4 bases and J lost 1 base. Per the germline V gene, CDR1 is GTSNPN and CDR2 is SVGIG (reference sequence). The CDR3 sequence is 12 residues long. The chain's CDR3 is CAWTGGNYGYTF. In DNA, the CDR3 is TGTGCCTGGACAGGGGGTAACTATGGCTACACCTTC. The full variable domain, its missing parts supplied by reference TRBV30 and TRBJ1-2, is SQTIHQWPATLVQPVGSPLSLECTVEGTSNPNLYWYRQAAGRGLQLLFYSVGIGQISSEVPQNLSASRPQDRQFILSSKKLLLSDSGFYLCAWTGGNYGYTFGSGTRLTVV.

This clonotype was picked up a small number of times. The chain combines TRBV10-3 with TRBJ1-6; no firm D call. Germline V gene sequence: CDR1 ENHRY, CDR2 SYGVKD. Trimming removed 3 bases from V and 3 bases from J, with 6 bases in between. The CDR3 has 14 amino acids. CDR3 sequence (DNA): TGTGCCATCAGTGACCACAACTATAATTCACCCCTCCACTTT. This translates into CAISDHNYNSPLHF.

Comments on this clonotype: Compared with germline, one end of the junction differs, possibly owing to a read error. The J gene is TRBJ2-7, the V gene TRBV7-7; 8 bases align to TRBD1. This CDR3 has 14 residues. Germline values: CDR1 SSHAT, CDR2 FNYEAQ (reference sequence). The CDR3 here is CASSRFQGAGEQYF. In nucleotides, the CDR3 is TGTGCTAGCAGCCGTTTTCAGGGGGCAGGCGAGCAGTACTTC.

This clonotype was seen only once. This chain joins TRBV5-1 and TRBJ2-2, with TRBD1 as a possible D gene (6 bases). The CDR3 covers 16 residues. V dropped 4 bases and J dropped 6 bases, with 19 bases sitting between them. Germline V gives CDR1 SGHRS, CDR2 YFSETQ. Written as DNA, the CDR3 is TGCGCCAGCAGCCATGACAGGCGAGGAGGTGCCGGGGAGCTGTTTTTT. Protein product: CASSHDRRGGAGELFF.

The sample holds a few counts of this clonotype. The chain combines TRBV4-2 with TRBJ2-1; 11 bases match TRBD2. Germline assignment: CDR1 LGHNA and CDR2 YNFKEQ. The ends lost 0 bases at V and 7 bases at J; junction bases unmatched: 8. The CDR3 has 17 residues. The CDR3 DNA follows: TGTGCCAGCAGCCAAGACCGTAGCGGGGGGGCCAAGAATGAGCAGTTCTTC. This encodes CASSQDRSGGAKNEQFF.